This T cell receptor (beta chain) was sequenced during a study of blood T cell repertoires in COVID-19. The CDR3 is made up of 16 amino acids. Germline CDR1 is SGHRS and CDR2 is YFSETQ. V lost 4 bases, J lost 3 bases, and 19 bases lay in between. The protocol was immunoSEQ multiplex PCR, while the TCRdb copy is restricted to in-frame clones and leaves out a portion. In the table there are about 190,000 clones, roughly 82% of which are singletons. V is TRBV5-1 and J is TRBJ2-5; possible D gene TRBD2, 6 bases. Sequencing used peripheral blood. The clonotype originates from a woman in her 30s with acute or convalescent COVID-19. This CDR3 is CASSLGQRAGEETQYF. CDR3 DNA sequence: TGCGCCAGCAGCCTGGGTCAGCGGGCGGGCGAAGAGACCCAGTACTTC.